The T cell receptor (beta chain) under discussion was sequenced for a study of beta chain features in type 1 diabetes (dated by TCRdb to the late 2010s). Regarding the research as a whole: No differences in mean age, gender distribution, total cell number or subset yield were found between patients and healthy donors. Naive and central memory subsets were obtained from all 30 or so donors, but regulatory and stem cell-like memory subsets were isolated from only 8 patients and roughly 8 healthy donors. The study compared the TCRB repertoires of sorted circulating CD4+ T cell subsets in recently diagnosed type 1 diabetes patients with those in matched healthy donors. A total of under 120,000,000 sorted cells were examined across all samples, and RNA yield correlated strongly with the number of cells per subset. Study-wide findings and limitations: At VDJ recombination sites, patients with type 1 diabetes made fewer insertions and deleted more nucleotides, a pattern implying thymic rearrangement abnormalities. Only small numbers of individuals were included in the HLA sub-analyses, which left unresolved whether HLA type had any influence on TCRB rearrangement. PCR may preferentially amplify shorter templates, but because patient and control samples were amplified and corrected together, any resulting skew would affect both groups equally. Naive, central memory and regulatory TCRB repertoires appeared more similar among patients than among healthy donors. Because cDNA was sequenced instead of genomic DNA, activated cells with high expression could be over-represented, although the groups did not differ in activation or CD3 levels. A moderate but significant shortening of TCRB CDR3 length was observed in type 1 diabetes patients in all four CD4+ subsets.

Each donor gave one peripheral blood draw, approximately 110 mL on average, collected into heparinised tubes. A BD FACSAria II and a panel including CD45RO, CCR7, CD25, CD127, CD95 and CD27 were used to sort naive, central memory, regulatory and stem cell-like memory CD4+ T cells. All sorted populations exceeded 95% purity. PBMCs were isolated immediately by Lymphoprep density gradient centrifugation and stained directly without culture. Samples were stained and sorted in pairs, with one healthy donor and one patient per experiment, so that batch effects were minimized. All of the isolated RNA was reverse transcribed with the High Capacity cDNA Reverse Transcription Kit, so expressed TCRB transcripts were sequenced. Deep immunoSEQ sequencing was performed on naive, central memory and regulatory T cell samples, with an average of approximately 4 million total reads per sample. Sorted cells were lysed in RLT buffer, and RNA was extracted using DNase-treated RNeasy Micro or Mini kits according to cell number. To prevent cross-contamination, every cell subset was processed on its own, while patient and healthy donor samples were processed together. Using the immunoSEQ multiplex PCR, TCRB sequences were amplified from cDNA into 87-bp fragments spanning the CDR3 region. The amplicons were sequenced using the Illumina HiSeq platform. Per the source publication's procedure: Synthetic template baselines were used to correct PCR bias computationally, reads within Hamming distance 2 were collapsed, and singletons that could not be merged were discarded. Reads were aligned to IMGT to assign V, D and J genes, CDR3 length, and insertions or deletions at six rearrangement sites. Within each subset, clonotype counts were normalized to the number of sorted cells before true diversity and Gini coefficients were calculated with the tcR R package. The overlap coefficient, calculated on TCRB nucleotide sequences, was used to measure repertoire sharing. The clones in this table, taken by TCRdb from immuneACCESS, are in-frame only. Not every clone is retained; where verified, under half of the shortfall comes from an unresolved V gene, and the cause of the rest is unknown. That table furnishes V, J and clone size, whereas the DNA furnished D and trimming. The sample includes around 150,000 clones, with 6.5% to 10% observed a single time. The ten most abundant clones make up around 0.5% of the sample.

For this clone: Its antigen is still unknown. Base qualities were left out, and no much larger clone turns up one base away.

Compared with germline, V lacks 2 bases and J lacks 6 bases; bases without a gene match: 7. The CDR3 covers 14 residues, taking in both the cysteine and the phenylalanine. Only CDR3 DNA is held: 42 bases, read in frame from base 1. The germline V gene (reference sequence) specifies GTSNPN as CDR1 and SVGIG as CDR2. The receptor chain draws on TRBV30 and TRBJ1-2, with 9 bases matching TRBD1. The sample comprised central memory CD4+ T cells from blood. The sequence derives from a woman in her late teens or twenties with type 1 diabetes. CDR3 protein: CAWSSNRGHDGYTF. In nucleotide form, the sequence is TGTGCCTGGAGTTCCAACAGGGGGCATGATGGCTACACCTTC.